The present TCR beta chain was sequenced within a study of CD8 T cells in ankylosing spondylitis. Study-level points and caveats: For ankylosing spondylitis blood, a TCR beta motif of fewer than 10 highly homologous variants appeared characteristic. From matched ankylosing spondylitis synovial fluid, disease-linked clones were reportedly recovered at significantly enriched levels.

Generation of TCR beta libraries employed quantitative 5'-RACE incorporating molecular barcodes. Via MiXCR, TCRdb re-called the 5' RACE reads, giving one row per CDR3 protein. The data contain some 140,000 distinct CDR3 sequences, roughly 8% of them seen just once; the ten biggest clones take up approximately 7%. About this clonotype: Its antigen is not known.

CDR3 length equals 14 residues. V was shortened by 3 bases and J by 6 bases, with 13 bases between the two germline ends. CDR1 is SGHTA, CDR2 FQGNSA, per germline. V usage is TRBV7-2 and J usage is TRBJ2-3, with D hard to call. The receptor was isolated from a male donor with ankylosing spondylitis. The specimen was synovial fluid, either unsorted or a sorted T cell fraction (not recorded which). This chain's CDR3 is CASSFDSGRDTQYF. In DNA form, the CDR3 reads TGTGCCAGCAGCTTTGACTCGGGTCGGGATACGCAGTATTTT.